This T cell receptor beta chain appears in the sequencing data of a study of blood T cell repertoires in COVID-19. Trimming pared 2 bases from V and 7 bases from J, leaving 15 bases between. The CDR3 totals 15 residues. Per the germline V gene, CDR1 is SGDLS and CDR2 is YYNGEE. The table came from immunoSEQ multiplex PCR; TCRdb's copy has only in-frame clones and leaves some out. Seen here are over 100,000 clones, 88% observed once, and the top ten hold about a tenth. The TCR originated in a man aged 45-60 years with acute or convalescent COVID-19. Input material: peripheral blood. The J gene is TRBJ1-4, the V gene TRBV9, with a possible D match to TRBD1 (6 bases). This CDR3 is CASSVTSGGPEKLFF. CDR3 DNA: TGTGCCAGCAGCGTTACGAGCGGGGGCCCTGAAAAACTGTTTTTT. The entire variable domain, with the rest obtained from reference TRBV9 and TRBJ1-4, is as follows: DSGVTQTPKHLITATGQRVTLRCSPRSGDLSVYWYQQSLDQGLQFLIQYYNGEERAKGNILERFSAQQFPDLHSELNLSSLELGDSALYFCASSVTSGGPEKLFFGSGTQLSVL.